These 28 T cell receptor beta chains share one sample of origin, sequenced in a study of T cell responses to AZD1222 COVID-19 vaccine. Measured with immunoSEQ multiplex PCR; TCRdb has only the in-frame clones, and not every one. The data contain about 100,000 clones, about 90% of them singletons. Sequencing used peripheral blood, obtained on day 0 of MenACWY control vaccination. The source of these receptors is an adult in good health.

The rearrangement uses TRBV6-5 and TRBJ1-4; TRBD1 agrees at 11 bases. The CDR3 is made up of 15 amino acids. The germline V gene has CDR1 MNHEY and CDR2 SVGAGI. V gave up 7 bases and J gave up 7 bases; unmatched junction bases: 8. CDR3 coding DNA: TGTGCCAGCACTACTTCCGGGACAGGGGGTGAAAAACTGTTTTTT. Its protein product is CASTTSGTGGEKLFF.

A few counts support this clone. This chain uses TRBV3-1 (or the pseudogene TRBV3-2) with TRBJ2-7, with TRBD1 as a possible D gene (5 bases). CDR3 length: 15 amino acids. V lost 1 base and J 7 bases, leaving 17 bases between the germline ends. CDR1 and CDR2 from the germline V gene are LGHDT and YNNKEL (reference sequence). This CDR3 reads CASSQGVRASGEQYF. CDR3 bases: TGTGCCAGCAGCCAAGGGGTCAGGGCCTCTGGGGAGCAGTACTTC.

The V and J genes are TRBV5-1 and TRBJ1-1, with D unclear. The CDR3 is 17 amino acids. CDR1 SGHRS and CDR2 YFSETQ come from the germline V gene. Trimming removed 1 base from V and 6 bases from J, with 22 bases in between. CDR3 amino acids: CASSLSGVPGGKPEAFF. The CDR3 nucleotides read TGCGCCAGCAGCTTGTCCGGGGTCCCCGGAGGGAAGCCTGAAGCTTTCTTT.

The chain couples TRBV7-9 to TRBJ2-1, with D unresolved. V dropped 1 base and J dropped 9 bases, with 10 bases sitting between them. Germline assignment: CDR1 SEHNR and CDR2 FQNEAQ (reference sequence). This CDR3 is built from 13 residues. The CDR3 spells CASSLEGYGEQFF. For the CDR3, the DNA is TGTGCCAGCAGCTTAGAAGGATACGGTGAGCAGTTCTTC. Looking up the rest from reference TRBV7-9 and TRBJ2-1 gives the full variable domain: DTGVSQNPRHKITKRGQNVTFRCDPISEHNRLYWYRQTLGQGPEFLTYFQNEAQLEKSRLLSDRFSAERPKGSFSTLEIQRTEQGDSAMYLCASSLEGYGEQFFGPGTRLTVL.

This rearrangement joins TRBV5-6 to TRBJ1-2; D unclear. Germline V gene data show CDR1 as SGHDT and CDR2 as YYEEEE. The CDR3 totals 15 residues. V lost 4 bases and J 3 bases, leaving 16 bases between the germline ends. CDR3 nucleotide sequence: TGTGCCAGCAGCCCCCGGGTCCTGCAAGACTATGGCTACACCTTC. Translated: CASSPRVLQDYGYTF. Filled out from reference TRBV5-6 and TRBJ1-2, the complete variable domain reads DAGVTQSPTHLIKTRGQQVTLRCSPKSGHDTVSWYQQALGQGPQFIFQYYEEEERQRGNFPDRFSGHQFPNYSSELNVNALLLGDSALYLCASSPRVLQDYGYTFGSGTRLTVV.

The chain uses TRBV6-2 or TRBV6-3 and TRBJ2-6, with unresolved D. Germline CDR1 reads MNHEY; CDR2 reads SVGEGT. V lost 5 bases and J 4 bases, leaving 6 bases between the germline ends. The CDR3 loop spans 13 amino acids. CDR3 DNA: TGTGCCAGCAGTAGGTCCGGGGCCAACGTCCTGACTTTC. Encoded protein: CASSRSGANVLTF.

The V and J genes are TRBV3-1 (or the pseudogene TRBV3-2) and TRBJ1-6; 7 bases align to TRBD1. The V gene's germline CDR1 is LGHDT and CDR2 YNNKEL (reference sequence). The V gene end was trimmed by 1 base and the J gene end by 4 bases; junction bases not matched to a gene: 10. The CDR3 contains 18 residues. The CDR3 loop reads CASSQGAGTESYNSPLHF. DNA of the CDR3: TGTGCCAGCAGCCAAGGGGCGGGGACAGAGTCTTATAATTCACCCCTCCACTTT.

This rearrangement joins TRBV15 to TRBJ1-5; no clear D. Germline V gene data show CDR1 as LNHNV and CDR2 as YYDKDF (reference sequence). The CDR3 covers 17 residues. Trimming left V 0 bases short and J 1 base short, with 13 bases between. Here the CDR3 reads CATSRDYSAGSNQPQHF. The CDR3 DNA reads TGTGCCACCAGCAGAGATTATTCAGCGGGGAGCAATCAGCCCCAGCATTTT.

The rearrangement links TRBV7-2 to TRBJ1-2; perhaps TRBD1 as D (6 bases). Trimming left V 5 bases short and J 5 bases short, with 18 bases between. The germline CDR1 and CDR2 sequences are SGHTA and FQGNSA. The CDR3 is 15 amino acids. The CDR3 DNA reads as TGTGCCAGCAGCCCCTACAGGGTTGAGGTTTATGGCTACACCTTC. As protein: CASSPYRVEVYGYTF.

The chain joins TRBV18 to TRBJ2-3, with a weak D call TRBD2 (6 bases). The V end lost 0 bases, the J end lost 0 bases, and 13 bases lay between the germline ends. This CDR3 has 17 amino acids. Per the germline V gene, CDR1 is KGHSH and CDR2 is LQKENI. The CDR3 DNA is TGTGCCAGCTCACCACCGTCAGTAGCGGCTAGCACAGATACGCAGTATTTT. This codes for CASSPPSVAASTDTQYF. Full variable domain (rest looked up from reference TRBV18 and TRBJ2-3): NAGVMQNPRHLVRRRGQEARLRCSPMKGHSHVYWYRQLPEEGLKFMVYLQKENIIDESGMPKERFSAEFPKEGPSILRIQQVVRGDSAAYFCASSPPSVAASTDTQYFGPGTRLTVL.

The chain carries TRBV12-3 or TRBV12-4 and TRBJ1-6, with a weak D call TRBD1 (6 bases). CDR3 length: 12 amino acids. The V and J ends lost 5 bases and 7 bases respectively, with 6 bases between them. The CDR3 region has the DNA TGTGCCAGCAGTACAGGGAATTCACCCCTCCACTTT. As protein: CASSTGNSPLHF.

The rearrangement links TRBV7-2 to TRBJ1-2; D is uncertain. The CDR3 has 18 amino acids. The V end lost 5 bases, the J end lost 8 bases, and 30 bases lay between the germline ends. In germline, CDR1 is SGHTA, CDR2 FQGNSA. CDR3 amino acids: CASSASSMSGRGVEGYTF. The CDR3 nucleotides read TGTGCCAGCAGCGCCTCCTCTATGTCCGGCCGTGGGGTTGAGGGCTACACCTTC.

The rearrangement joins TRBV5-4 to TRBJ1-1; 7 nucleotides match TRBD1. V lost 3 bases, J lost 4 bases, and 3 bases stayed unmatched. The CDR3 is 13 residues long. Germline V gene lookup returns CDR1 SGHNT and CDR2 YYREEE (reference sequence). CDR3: CASSYAGGTEAFF. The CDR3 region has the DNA TGTGCCAGCAGCTACGCAGGGGGCACTGAAGCTTTCTTT.

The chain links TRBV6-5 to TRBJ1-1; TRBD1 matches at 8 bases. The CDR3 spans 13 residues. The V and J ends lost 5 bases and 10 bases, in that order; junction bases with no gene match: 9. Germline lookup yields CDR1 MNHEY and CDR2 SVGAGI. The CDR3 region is CASSPRGPPAAFF. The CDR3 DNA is TGTGCCAGCAGTCCCAGGGGGCCACCGGCAGCTTTCTTT.

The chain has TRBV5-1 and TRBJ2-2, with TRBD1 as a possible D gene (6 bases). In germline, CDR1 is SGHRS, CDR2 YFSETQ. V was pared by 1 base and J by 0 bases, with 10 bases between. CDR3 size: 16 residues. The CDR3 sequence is CASSLMGTSNTGELFF. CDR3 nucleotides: TGCGCCAGCAGCTTGATGGGGACATCGAACACCGGGGAGCTGTTTTTT.

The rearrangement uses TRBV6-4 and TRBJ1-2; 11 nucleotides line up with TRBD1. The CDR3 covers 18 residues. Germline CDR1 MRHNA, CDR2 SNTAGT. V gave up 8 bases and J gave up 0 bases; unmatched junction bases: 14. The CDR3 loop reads CASGTHSGQGDSNYGYTF. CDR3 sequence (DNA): TGTGCCAGCGGGACGCATTCGGGACAGGGGGATTCTAACTATGGCTACACCTTC.

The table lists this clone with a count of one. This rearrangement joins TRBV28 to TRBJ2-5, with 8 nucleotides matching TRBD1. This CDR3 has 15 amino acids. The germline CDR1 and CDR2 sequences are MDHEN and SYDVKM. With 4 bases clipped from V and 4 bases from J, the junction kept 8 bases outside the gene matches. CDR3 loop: CASSSPPDRGETQYF. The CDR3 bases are TGTGCCAGCAGTTCGCCGCCCGACAGGGGAGAGACCCAGTACTTC.

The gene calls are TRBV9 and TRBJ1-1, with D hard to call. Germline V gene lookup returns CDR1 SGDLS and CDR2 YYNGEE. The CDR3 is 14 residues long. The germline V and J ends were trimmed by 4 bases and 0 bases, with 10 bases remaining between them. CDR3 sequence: CASSPGSLNTEAFF. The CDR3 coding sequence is TGTGCCAGCAGCCCCGGCTCTTTGAACACTGAAGCTTTCTTT. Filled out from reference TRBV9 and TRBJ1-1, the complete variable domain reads DSGVTQTPKHLITATGQRVTLRCSPRSGDLSVYWYQQSLDQGLQFLIQYYNGEERAKGNILERFSAQQFPDLHSELNLSSLELGDSALYFCASSPGSLNTEAFFGQGTRLTVV.

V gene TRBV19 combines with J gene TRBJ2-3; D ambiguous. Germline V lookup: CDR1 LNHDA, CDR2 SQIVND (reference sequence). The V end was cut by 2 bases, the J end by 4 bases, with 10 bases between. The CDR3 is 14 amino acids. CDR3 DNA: TGTGCCAGTAGTATATCCTTTGTAGCAGATACGCAGTATTTT. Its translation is CASSISFVADTQYF.

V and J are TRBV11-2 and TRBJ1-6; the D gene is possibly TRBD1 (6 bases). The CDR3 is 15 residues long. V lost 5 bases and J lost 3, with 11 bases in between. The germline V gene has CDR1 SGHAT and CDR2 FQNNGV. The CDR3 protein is CASSLRTDYNSPLHF. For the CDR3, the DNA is TGTGCCAGCAGCCTTCGGACAGACTATAATTCACCCCTCCACTTT.

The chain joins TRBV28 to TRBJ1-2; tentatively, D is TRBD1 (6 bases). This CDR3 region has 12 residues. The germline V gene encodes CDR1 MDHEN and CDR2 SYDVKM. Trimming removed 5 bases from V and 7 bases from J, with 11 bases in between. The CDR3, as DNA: TGTGCCAGCAGTACTACAGGGTCTGGCTACACCTTC. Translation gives CASSTTGSGYTF.

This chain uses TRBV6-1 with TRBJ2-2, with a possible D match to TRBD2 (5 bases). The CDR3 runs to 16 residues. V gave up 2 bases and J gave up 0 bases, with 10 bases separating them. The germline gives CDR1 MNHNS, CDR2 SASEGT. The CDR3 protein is CASSETRATNTGELFF. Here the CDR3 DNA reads TGTGCCAGCAGTGAAACTAGAGCAACGAACACCGGGGAGCTGTTTTTT.

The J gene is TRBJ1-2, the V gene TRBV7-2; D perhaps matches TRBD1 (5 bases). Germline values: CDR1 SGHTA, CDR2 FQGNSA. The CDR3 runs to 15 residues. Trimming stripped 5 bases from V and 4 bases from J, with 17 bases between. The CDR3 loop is CASSIPGLWGYGYTF. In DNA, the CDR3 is TGTGCCAGCAGCATTCCGGGACTCTGGGGCTATGGCTACACCTTC.

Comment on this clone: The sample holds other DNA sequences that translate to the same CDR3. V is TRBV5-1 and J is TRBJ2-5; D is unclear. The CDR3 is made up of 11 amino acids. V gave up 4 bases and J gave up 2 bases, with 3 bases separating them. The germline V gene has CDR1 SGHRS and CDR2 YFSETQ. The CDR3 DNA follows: TGCGCCAGCAGCCTACAAGAGACCCAGTACTTC. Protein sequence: CASSLQETQYF.

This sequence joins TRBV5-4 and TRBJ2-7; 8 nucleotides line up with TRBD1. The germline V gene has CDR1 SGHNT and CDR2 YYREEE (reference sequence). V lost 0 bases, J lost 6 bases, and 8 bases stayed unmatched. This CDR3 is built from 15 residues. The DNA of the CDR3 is TGTGCCAGCAGCTTGGGGCAGGGGGCAATCATCGAGCAGTACTTC. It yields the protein CASSLGQGAIIEQYF.

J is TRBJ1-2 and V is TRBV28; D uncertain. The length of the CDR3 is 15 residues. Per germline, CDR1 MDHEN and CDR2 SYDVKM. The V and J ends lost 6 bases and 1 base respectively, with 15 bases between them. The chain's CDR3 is CASRRDFGVNYGYTF. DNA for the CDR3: TGTGCCAGCAGGAGAGATTTCGGGGTTAACTATGGCTACACCTTC.

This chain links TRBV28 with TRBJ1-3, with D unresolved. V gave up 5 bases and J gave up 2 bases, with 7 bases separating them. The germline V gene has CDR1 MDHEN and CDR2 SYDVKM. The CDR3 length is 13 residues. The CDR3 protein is CASSRSTGNTIYF. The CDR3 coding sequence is TGTGCCAGCAGTCGGTCTACTGGAAACACCATATATTTT.

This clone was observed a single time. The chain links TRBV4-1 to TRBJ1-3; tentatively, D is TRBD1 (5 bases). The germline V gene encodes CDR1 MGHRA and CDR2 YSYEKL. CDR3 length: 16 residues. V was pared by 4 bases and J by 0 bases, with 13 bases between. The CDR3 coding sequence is TGCGCCAGCAGCCCGTTCCAGGGAAGCTCTGGAAACACCATATATTTT. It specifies CASSPFQGSSGNTIYF.